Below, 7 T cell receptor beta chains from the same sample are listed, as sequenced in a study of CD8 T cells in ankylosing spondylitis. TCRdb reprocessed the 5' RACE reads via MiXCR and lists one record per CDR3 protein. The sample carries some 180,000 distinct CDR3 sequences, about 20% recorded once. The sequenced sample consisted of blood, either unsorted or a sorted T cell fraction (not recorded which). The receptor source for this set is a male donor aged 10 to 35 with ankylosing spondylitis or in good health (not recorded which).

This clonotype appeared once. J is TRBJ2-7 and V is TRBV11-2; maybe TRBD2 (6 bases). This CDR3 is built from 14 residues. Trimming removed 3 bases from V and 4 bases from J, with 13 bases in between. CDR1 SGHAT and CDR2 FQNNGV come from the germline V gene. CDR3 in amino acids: CASSFTGLDYEQYF. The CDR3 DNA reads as TGTGCCAGCAGCTTTACGGGACTTGATTACGAGCAGTACTTC.

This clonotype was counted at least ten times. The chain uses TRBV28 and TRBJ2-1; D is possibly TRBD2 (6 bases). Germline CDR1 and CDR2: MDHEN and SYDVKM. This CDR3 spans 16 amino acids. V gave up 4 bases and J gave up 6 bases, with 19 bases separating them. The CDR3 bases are TGTGCCAGCAGTTCCCTAATGAAGACTAGTCTCAATGAGCAGTTCTTC. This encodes CASSSLMKTSLNEQFF.

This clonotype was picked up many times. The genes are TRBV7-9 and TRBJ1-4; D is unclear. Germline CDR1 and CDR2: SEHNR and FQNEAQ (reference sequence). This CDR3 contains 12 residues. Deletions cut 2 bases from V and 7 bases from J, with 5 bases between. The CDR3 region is CASSLNGEKLFF. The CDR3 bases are TGTGCCAGCAGCTTAAATGGTGAAAAACTGTTTTTT.

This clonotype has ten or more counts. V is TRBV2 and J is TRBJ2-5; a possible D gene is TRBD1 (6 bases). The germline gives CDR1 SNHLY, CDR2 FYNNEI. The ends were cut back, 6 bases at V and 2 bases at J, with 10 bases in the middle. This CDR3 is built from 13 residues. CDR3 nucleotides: TGTGCCAGCAGCGGTGGACAGCAAGAGACCCAGTACTTC. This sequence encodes CASSGGQQETQYF.

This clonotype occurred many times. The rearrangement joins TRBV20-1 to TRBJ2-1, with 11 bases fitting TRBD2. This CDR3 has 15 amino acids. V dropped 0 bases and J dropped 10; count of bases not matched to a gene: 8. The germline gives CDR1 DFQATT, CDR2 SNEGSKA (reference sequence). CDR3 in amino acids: CSARDRLAGSVEQFF. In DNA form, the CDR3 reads TGCAGTGCTAGAGATCGACTAGCGGGATCGGTGGAGCAGTTCTTC.

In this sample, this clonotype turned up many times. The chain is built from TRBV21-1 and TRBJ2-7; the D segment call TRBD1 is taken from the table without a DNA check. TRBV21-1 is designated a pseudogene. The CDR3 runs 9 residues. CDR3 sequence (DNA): TGTGCCAGCAGTAGGGGGCAGTACGTC. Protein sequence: CASSRGQYV.

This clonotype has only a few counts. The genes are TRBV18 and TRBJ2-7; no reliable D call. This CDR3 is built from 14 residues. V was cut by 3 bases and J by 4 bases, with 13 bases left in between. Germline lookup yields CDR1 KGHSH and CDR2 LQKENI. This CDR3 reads CASSPPSVMYEQYF. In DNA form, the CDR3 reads TGTGCCAGCTCACCCCCCAGCGTTATGTACGAGCAGTACTTC. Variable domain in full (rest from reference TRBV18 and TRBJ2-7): NAGVMQNPRHLVRRRGQEARLRCSPMKGHSHVYWYRQLPEEGLKFMVYLQKENIIDESGMPKERFSAEFPKEGPSILRIQQVVRGDSAAYFCASSPPSVMYEQYFGPGTRLTVT.